This is a list of T cell receptor beta chains from one sample in a study of T cell changes during pregnancy in multiple sclerosis. The protocol was immunoSEQ multiplex PCR, while the TCRdb copy is restricted to in-frame clones and leaves out a portion. This sample yields tens of thousands of clones, of which 80% to 95% are seen a single time; approximately 0.44% belongs to the top ten. The source material was CD4+ T cells from peripheral blood mononuclear cells, sampled in the third trimester of pregnancy. The receptors here all came from a female donor in good health, enrolled as a control in a pregnancy study. Each CDR3 is given with its conserved first and last residue. Fields, in order: J gene, clone size, D gene, CDR3 length, V gene, CDR3 protein, CDR3 DNA. D genes are given only for firm matches. Only some rows state a clone size, as once, few, many or a class for expanded clones.

J gene: TRBJ2-3; clone size: -; D gene: TRBD2; CDR3 length: 16; V gene: TRBV4-1; CDR3 protein: CASSQEGLAGTDTQYF; CDR3 DNA: TGCGCCAGCAGCCAAGAGGGACTAGCGGGCACAGATACGCAGTATTTT
J gene: TRBJ1-1; clone size: -; D gene: TRBD1; CDR3 length: 14; V gene: TRBV5-1; CDR3 protein: CASSSTGANTEAFF; CDR3 DNA: TGCGCCAGCAGCTCGACAGGGGCGAACACTGAAGCTTTCTTT
J gene: TRBJ1-2; clone size: -; D gene: -; CDR3 length: 15; V gene: TRBV6-5; CDR3 protein: CASSYSGRANYGYTF; CDR3 DNA: TGTGCCAGCAGTTACTCGGGCCGAGCTAACTATGGCTACACCTTC
J gene: TRBJ2-2; clone size: -; D gene: -; CDR3 length: 15; V gene: TRBV5-1; CDR3 protein: CASSLRGENTGELFF; CDR3 DNA: TGCGCCAGCAGCTTGCGGGGAGAGAACACCGGGGAGCTGTTTTTT
J gene: TRBJ1-6; clone size: once; D gene: TRBD1; CDR3 length: 14; V gene: TRBV18; CDR3 protein: CASSRDSDNSPLHF; CDR3 DNA: TGTGCCAGCTCCAGGGACAGCGATAATTCACCCCTCCACTTT
J gene: TRBJ1-2; clone size: few; D gene: TRBD1; CDR3 length: 12; V gene: TRBV29-1; CDR3 protein: CSAIGQGDGYTF; CDR3 DNA: TGCAGCGCGATAGGACAGGGGGATGGCTACACCTTC
J gene: TRBJ2-2; clone size: once; D gene: -; CDR3 length: 14; V gene: TRBV10-3; CDR3 protein: CAISDGGDTGELFF; CDR3 DNA: TGTGCCATCAGTGACGGGGGAGACACCGGGGAGCTGTTTTTT
J gene: TRBJ2-3; clone size: -; D gene: -; CDR3 length: 15; V gene: TRBV7-9; CDR3 protein: CAMGPGLGITDTQYF; CDR3 DNA: TGTGCCATGGGGCCGGGACTCGGGATCACAGATACGCAGTATTTT
J gene: TRBJ1-1; clone size: -; D gene: -; CDR3 length: 12; V gene: TRBV10-3; CDR3 protein: CASSSQEFEAFF; CDR3 DNA: TGTGCCAGCTCTTCACAGGAGTTTGAAGCTTTCTTT
J gene: TRBJ2-7; clone size: -; D gene: -; CDR3 length: 16; V gene: TRBV6-1; CDR3 protein: CASSEALGGASYEQYF; CDR3 DNA: TGTGCCAGCAGTGAAGCGCTAGGGGGGGCGTCCTACGAGCAGTACTTC
J gene: TRBJ2-1; clone size: -; D gene: TRBD2; CDR3 length: 14; V gene: TRBV7-9; CDR3 protein: CASSLGLAGGEQFF; CDR3 DNA: TGTGCCAGCAGCTTAGGACTAGCGGGGGGTGAGCAGTTCTTC
J gene: TRBJ1-2; clone size: -; D gene: -; CDR3 length: 14; V gene: TRBV10-3; CDR3 protein: CAISGQVLNYGYTF; CDR3 DNA: TGTGCCATCAGTGGTCAGGTGCTCAACTATGGCTACACCTTC
J gene: TRBJ2-5; clone size: -; D gene: -; CDR3 length: 14; V gene: TRBV9; CDR3 protein: CASSDRDNPETQYF; CDR3 DNA: TGTGCCAGCAGCGACCGGGACAATCCGGAGACCCAGTACTTC
J gene: TRBJ1-5; clone size: -; D gene: TRBD1; CDR3 length: 15; V gene: TRBV6-1; CDR3 protein: CASSPRGQGDQPQHF; CDR3 DNA: TGTGCCAGCAGTCCCCGTGGACAGGGTGATCAGCCCCAGCATTTT
J gene: TRBJ2-5; clone size: -; D gene: -; CDR3 length: 16; V gene: TRBV7-8; CDR3 protein: CASSRAVIQGQETQYF; CDR3 DNA: TGTGCCAGCAGCCGGGCGGTGATTCAGGGTCAAGAGACCCAGTACTTC
J gene: TRBJ2-7; clone size: -; D gene: -; CDR3 length: 13; V gene: TRBV7-8; CDR3 protein: CASSSSDRSEQYF; CDR3 DNA: TGTGCCAGCAGCTCTTCGGACAGATCCGAGCAGTACTTC
J gene: TRBJ1-2; clone size: few; D gene: TRBD1; CDR3 length: 15; V gene: TRBV11-2; CDR3 protein: CASSLGQGEYYGYTF; CDR3 DNA: TGTGCCAGCAGCCTTGGACAGGGGGAGTACTATGGCTACACCTTC
J gene: TRBJ1-4; clone size: -; D gene: -; CDR3 length: 15; V gene: TRBV5-6; CDR3 protein: CASSLRTGGDEKLFF; CDR3 DNA: TGTGCCAGCAGCTTGCGTACGGGAGGGGATGAAAAACTGTTTTTT
J gene: TRBJ1-6; clone size: -; D gene: -; CDR3 length: 16; V gene: TRBV5-8; CDR3 protein: CASSLAGGSYNSPLHF; CDR3 DNA: TGTGCCAGCAGCTTGGCCGGGGGGTCCTATAATTCACCCCTCCACTTT
J gene: TRBJ2-2; clone size: -; D gene: TRBD2; CDR3 length: 14; V gene: TRBV7-6; CDR3 protein: CASSSSGGTGELFF; CDR3 DNA: TGTGCCAGCAGTTCTAGCGGGGGCACCGGGGAGCTGTTTTTT